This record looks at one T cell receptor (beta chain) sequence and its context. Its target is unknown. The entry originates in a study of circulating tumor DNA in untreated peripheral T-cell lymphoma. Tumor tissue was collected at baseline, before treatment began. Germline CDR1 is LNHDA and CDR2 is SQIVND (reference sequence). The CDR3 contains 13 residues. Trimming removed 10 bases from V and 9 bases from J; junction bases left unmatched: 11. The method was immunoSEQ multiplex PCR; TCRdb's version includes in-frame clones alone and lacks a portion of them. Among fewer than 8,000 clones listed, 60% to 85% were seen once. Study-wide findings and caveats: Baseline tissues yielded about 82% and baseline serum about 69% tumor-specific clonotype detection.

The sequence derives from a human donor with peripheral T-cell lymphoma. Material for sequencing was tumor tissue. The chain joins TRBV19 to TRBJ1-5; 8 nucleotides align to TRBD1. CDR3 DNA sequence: TGTGCCACATCGACAGGGGTCGGGGTGCCCCAGCATTTT. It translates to CATSTGVGVPQHF. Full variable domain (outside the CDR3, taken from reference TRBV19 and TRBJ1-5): DGGITQSPKYLFRKEGQNVTLSCEQNLNHDAMYWYRQDPGQGLRLIYYSQIVNDFQKGDIAEGYSVSREKKESFPLTVTSAQKNPTAFYLCATSTGVGVPQHFGDGTRLSIL.